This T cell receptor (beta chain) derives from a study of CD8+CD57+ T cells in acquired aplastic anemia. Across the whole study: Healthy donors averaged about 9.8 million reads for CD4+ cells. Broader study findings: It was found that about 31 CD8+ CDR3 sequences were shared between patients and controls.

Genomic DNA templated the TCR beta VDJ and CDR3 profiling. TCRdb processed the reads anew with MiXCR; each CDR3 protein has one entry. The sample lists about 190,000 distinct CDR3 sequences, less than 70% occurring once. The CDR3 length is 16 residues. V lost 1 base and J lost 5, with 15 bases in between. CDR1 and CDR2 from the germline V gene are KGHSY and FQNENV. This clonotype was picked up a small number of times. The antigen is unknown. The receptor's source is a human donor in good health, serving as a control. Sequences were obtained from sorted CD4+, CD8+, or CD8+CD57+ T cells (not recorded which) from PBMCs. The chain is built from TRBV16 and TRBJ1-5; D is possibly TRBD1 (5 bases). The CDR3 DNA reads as TGTGCCAGCAGCCAATTCTACCAGGGCGCCGATCAGCCCCAGCATTTT. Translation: CASSQFYQGADQPQHF.